What follows describes a single T cell receptor beta chain. What it binds is unknown. This specimen comes from a study of regulatory T cells in long-lasting Graves disease. General study points: Study of thyroid tissue was not done, with only peripheral blood studied.

Time point indicated: persistent/refractory GD, antithyroid drugs over 5 years with positive TRAb. The TCR library used RNA extracted from PBMCs. Investigators report Graves' disease was diagnosed under American Thyroid Association guidelines. Construction of the TCR beta libraries employed iRepertoire HTBI primers in conjunction with Arm-PCR of CDR3 regions. TCRdb called the multiplex PCR reads again in MiXCR, with one record for every CDR3 protein. The table shows 300,000 to 500,000 distinct CDR3 sequences, with about a fifth occurring only once. The sequenced sample was peripheral blood mononuclear cells (PBMCs), obtained when the disease was refractory, from a patient treated with antithyroid drugs. The sequence was obtained from a female donor with Graves disease.

The CDR3 region has the DNA TGTGCCAGCAGGATAGGGACAGCAGAAGAGACCCAGTACTTC. It encodes CASRIGTAEETQYF. The chain joins TRBV25-1 to TRBJ2-5, with TRBD1 identical over 7 bases. The germline CDR1 and CDR2 sequences are MGHDK and SYGVNS. V shed 6 bases and J 3 bases; nucleotides not matched to a gene: 7. The CDR3 spans 14 residues.